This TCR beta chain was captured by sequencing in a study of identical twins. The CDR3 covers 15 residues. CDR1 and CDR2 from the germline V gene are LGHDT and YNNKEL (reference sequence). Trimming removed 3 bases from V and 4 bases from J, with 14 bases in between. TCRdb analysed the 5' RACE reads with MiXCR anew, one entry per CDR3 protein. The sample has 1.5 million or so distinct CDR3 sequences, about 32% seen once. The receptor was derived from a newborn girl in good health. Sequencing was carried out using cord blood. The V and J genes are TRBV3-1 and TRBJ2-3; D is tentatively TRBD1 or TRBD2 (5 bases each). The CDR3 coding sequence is TGTGCCAGCAGCCAGACGGGGCGCCCTCCAGATACGCAGTATTTT. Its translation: CASSQTGRPPDTQYF.